Presented here are 21 T cell receptor beta chains from one specimen sequenced in a study of T cells in Graves' hyperthyroidism and ophthalmopathy. RNA transcripts provided the source from which TCR beta CDR3 regions were amplified. The primer set for the first-round RT-PCR of the TCR CDR3 was HTBI. Each CDR3 protein is one row after TCRdb ran MiXCR on the multiplex PCR reads. The sample yields 350,000 to 400,000 distinct CDR3 sequences, approximately 15% seen once. Sequenced input: blood. These receptor sequences come from a woman in her 30s with Graves' hyperthyroidism.

This clonotype was counted many times. The rearrangement uses TRBV30 and TRBJ1-3; weak D call: TRBD1 (5 bases). The V gene's germline CDR1 is GTSNPN and CDR2 SVGIG (reference sequence). This CDR3 contains 12 residues. Trimming removed 2 bases at V and 12 bases at J, with 14 bases between. CDR3 sequence reads: CAWSTQEGHIYF. CDR3 in DNA: TGTGCCTGGAGTACCCAAGAGGGGCACATATATTTT.

Notes on this clonotype: Since a much larger clone is just one base distant, this may be a read error. V usage is TRBV12-3 or TRBV12-4 and J usage is TRBJ2-7, with D hard to call. The CDR3 totals 12 residues. The CDR3 reads CTSSLHWSEQYF. The CDR3 nucleotides are TGTACCAGCAGCCTACATTGGAGCGAGCAGTACTTC.

The chain uses TRBV6-2 or TRBV6-3 and TRBJ1-5; D possibly corresponds to TRBD1 (5 bases). This CDR3 has 15 amino acids. Trimming took 2 bases from V and 9 from J, leaving 17 bases between them. Germline V CDR1 and CDR2: MNHEY, SVGEGT. The CDR3 is CASSYEGQGVRPQHF. For the CDR3, the DNA is TGTGCCAGCAGTTACGAGGGCCAGGGAGTACGGCCCCAGCATTTT.

This clonotype has more than one count but fewer than ten. V usage is TRBV5-8 and J usage is TRBJ2-1; 8 bases agree with TRBD1. With V trimmed by 1 base and J by 4 bases, 7 bases remained unmatched. The germline gives CDR1 SGHTS, CDR2 YDEGEE. This CDR3 comprises 16 residues. CDR3: CASSLPQGAVYNEQFF. The CDR3 region has the DNA TGTGCCAGCAGCTTGCCTCAGGGGGCTGTATACAATGAGCAGTTCTTC. Using reference TRBV5-8 and TRBJ2-1 for the parts outside the CDR3, the full variable domain is EAGVTQSPTHLIKTRGQQATLRCSPISGHTSVYWYQQALGLGLQFLLWYDEGEERNRGNFPPRFSGRQFPNYSSELNVNALELEDSALYLCASSLPQGAVYNEQFFGPGTRLTVL.

This clonotype was counted ten times or more. The chain employs TRBV28 and TRBJ2-5; D is possibly TRBD2 (7 bases). The CDR3 runs to 13 residues. The germline CDR1 and CDR2 sequences are MDHEN and SYDVKM. Trimming removed 6 bases from V and 5 bases from J, with 13 bases in between. The CDR3: CASSQGGVETQYF. The CDR3 nucleotides read TGTGCCAGCAGCCAAGGGGGGGTCGAGACCCAGTACTTC.

This clonotype was detected many times. The chain links TRBV2 to TRBJ2-3; the match to TRBD1 covers 7 bases. V was clipped by 7 bases and J by 2 bases; unmatched bases: 12. Germline CDR1 is SNHLY and CDR2 is FYNNEI. There are 16 residues in the CDR3. The CDR3, as DNA: TGTGCCAGCAACTTTCTCGAGGGGGCAGCCACAGATACGCAGTATTTT. Amino acid sequence: CASNFLEGAATDTQYF. The full variable domain, with the rest looked up from reference TRBV2 and TRBJ2-3, is EPEVTQTPSHQVTQMGQEVILRCVPISNHLYFYWYRQILGQKVEFLVSFYNNEISEKSEIFDDQFSVERPDGSNFTLKIRSTKLEDSAMYFCASNFLEGAATDTQYFGPGTRLTVL.

This chain uses TRBV20-1 with TRBJ2-3; 8 bases align to TRBD2. The V gene end was trimmed by 6 bases and the J gene end by 0 bases; junction bases not matched to a gene: 14. This CDR3 is built from 17 residues. Germline loops: CDR1 DFQATT, CDR2 SNEGSKA (reference sequence). The CDR3 loop is CSAGGVAGISSTDTQYF. CDR3 DNA sequence: TGCAGTGCGGGGGGGGTAGCGGGAATATCTAGCACAGATACGCAGTATTTT.

This clonotype was recorded a few times. Germline and junction disagree at one end, which may indicate a read error. The chain has TRBV4-1 and TRBJ2-7; possible D gene TRBD1, 6 bases. The germline CDR1 and CDR2 sequences are MGHRA and YSYEKL. The CDR3 consists of 14 residues. In DNA form, the CDR3 reads TGCGCCAGCGGCCGAGGAACAGGGTCCTACGAGCAGCACTTC. It specifies CASGRGTGSYEQHF.

This clonotype was seen repeatedly, ten times or more. The chain links TRBV2 to TRBJ2-3; D ambiguous. Looked up from germline, CDR1 is SNHLY and CDR2 is FYNNEI. The CDR3 is 15 amino acids. V lost 2 bases, J lost 4 bases, and 13 bases lay in between. The CDR3 DNA reads TGTGCCAGCAGTGAAAGGCAAACGGGTTCAGATACGCAGTATTTT. Residues: CASSERQTGSDTQYF. Using reference TRBV2 and TRBJ2-3 for the parts outside the CDR3, the full variable domain is EPEVTQTPSHQVTQMGQEVILRCVPISNHLYFYWYRQILGQKVEFLVSFYNNEISEKSEIFDDQFSVERPDGSNFTLKIRSTKLEDSAMYFCASSERQTGSDTQYFGPGTRLTVL.

This clonotype was seen at least ten times. The rearrangement links TRBV5-8 to TRBJ2-1, with a weak D call TRBD2 (5 bases). Trimming removed 0 bases from V and 2 bases from J, with 9 bases in between. Germline-derived CDR1 and CDR2 are SGHTS and YDEGEE. The CDR3 contains 15 residues. The CDR3 bases are TGTGCCAGCAGCTTGGTTGCGGGTCCCTACAATGAGCAGTTCTTC. Translating it yields CASSLVAGPYNEQFF.

At least ten counts were recorded for this clonotype. The V and J genes are TRBV20-1 and TRBJ2-7; D not resolved. With 3 bases removed from V and 0 bases from J, the gap between germline ends came to 9 bases. Looked up from germline, CDR1 is DFQATT and CDR2 is SNEGSKA (reference sequence). This CDR3 comprises 13 residues. CDR3 coding DNA: TGCAGTGCTAGGGCTGCAAGCTCCTACGAGCAGTACTTC. This codes for CSARAASSYEQYF.

This clonotype has more than one count but fewer than ten. The V call is TRBV5-4, the J call TRBJ2-3, with 14 bases identical to TRBD2. Germline assignment: CDR1 SGHNT and CDR2 YYREEE (reference sequence). V shed 4 bases and J 0 bases; nucleotides not matched to a gene: 1. The CDR3 spans 16 residues. CDR3 nucleotide sequence: TGTGCCAGCAGCGGACTAGCGGGAGGTAGCACAGATACGCAGTATTTT. It yields the protein CASSGLAGGSTDTQYF.

Ten or more counts support this clonotype. This chain connects TRBV28 to TRBJ2-7; 8 positions agree with TRBD2. The germline V gene encodes CDR1 MDHEN and CDR2 SYDVKM. The CDR3 sequence is 15 residues long. V lost 6 bases to trimming and J lost 2 bases; unmatched junction nucleotides: 9. CDR3 sequence: CASRTGGGGTYEQYF. CDR3 nucleotide sequence: TGTGCCAGCAGGACGGGAGGGGGGGGCACCTACGAGCAGTACTTC. Drawing the rest from reference TRBV28 and TRBJ2-7, the complete variable domain is DVKVTQSSRYLVKRTGEKVFLECVQDMDHENMFWYRQDPGLGLRLIYFSYDVKMKEKGDIPEGYSVSREKKERFSLILESASTNQTSMYLCASRTGGGGTYEQYFGPGTRLTVT.

The chain carries TRBV5-4 and TRBJ1-1; tentative D call: TRBD1 (5 bases). The CDR3 spans 15 residues. CDR1 is SGHNT and CDR2 is YYREEE in the germline V gene (reference sequence). V lost 7 bases and J 1 base, leaving 17 bases between the germline ends. CDR3 sequence (DNA): TGTGCCAGCCGGCAGGGTAAGGGGTGGAACACTGAAGCTTTCTTT. Protein: CASRQGKGWNTEAFF. The entire variable domain, with the rest obtained from reference TRBV5-4 and TRBJ1-1, is as follows: ETGVTQSPTHLIKTRGQQVTLRCSSQSGHNTVSWYQQALGQGPQFIFQYYREEENGRGNFPPRFSGLQFPNYSSELNVNALELDDSALYLCASRQGKGWNTEAFFGQGTRLTVV.

The chain uses TRBV4-1 and TRBJ2-5; possible D gene TRBD2, 5 bases. The CDR3 totals 14 residues. CDR1 is MGHRA, CDR2 YSYEKL, per germline. V was pared by 1 base and J by 1 base, with 7 bases between. CDR3 amino acids: CASSQGESQETQYF. In DNA, the CDR3 is TGCGCCAGCAGCCAAGGGGAGAGCCAAGAGACCCAGTACTTC.

The chain has TRBV20-1 and TRBJ2-7; a weak D match, TRBD2 (6 bases). V lost 4 bases to trimming and J lost 7 bases, with 14 bases between them. CDR1 and CDR2 (germline): DFQATT, SNEGSKA (reference sequence). The CDR3 contains 12 residues. CDR3 region: CSANRLEGEQYF. The CDR3 DNA is TGCAGTGCTAACAGACTAGAAGGGGAGCAGTACTTC.

The chain joins TRBV9 to TRBJ2-7; 7 nucleotides align to TRBD2. Germline CDR1 and CDR2: SGDLS and YYNGEE. Trimming cost V 1 base and J 3 bases; bases outside gene matches: 10. This CDR3 is built from 16 residues. This CDR3 reads CASSVTTSAHLYEQYF. DNA for the CDR3: TGTGCCAGCAGCGTAACAACTAGCGCCCACCTCTACGAGCAGTACTTC.

This clonotype has a count of ten or more. CDR3: CAWTRLQEANYGYTF. The CDR3 DNA sequence: TGTGCCTGGACTCGCCTACAGGAAGCTAACTATGGCTACACCTTC. This chain links TRBV30 with TRBJ1-2; D is possibly TRBD1 (5 bases). Trimming cost V 4 bases and J 0 bases, with 15 bases left between them. Germline V gene data show CDR1 as GTSNPN and CDR2 as SVGIG (reference sequence). The CDR3 length is 15 residues.

The sample holds many counts of this clonotype. The chain employs TRBV15 and TRBJ1-5; D call uncertain. CDR3 length: 16 amino acids. Germline V gene lookup returns CDR1 LNHNV and CDR2 YYDKDF (reference sequence). Deletions cut 0 bases from V and 1 base from J, with 10 bases between. The CDR3 reads CATSRDFEGSNQPQHF. CDR3 DNA: TGTGCCACCAGCAGAGATTTTGAAGGGAGCAATCAGCCCCAGCATTTT.

V usage is TRBV5-5 and J usage is TRBJ2-1; D is tentatively TRBD1 or TRBD2 (5 bases each). Germline V gene data show CDR1 as SGHKS and CDR2 as YYEKEE (reference sequence). V lost 4 bases and J 5 bases, leaving 16 bases between the germline ends. The CDR3 extends over 15 amino acids. CDR3 bases: TGTGCCAGCAGCCCAAGAGGGGTAAGGAACAATGAGCAGTTCTTC. It translates to CASSPRGVRNNEQFF.

At least ten counts were recorded for this clonotype. The rearrangement joins TRBV30 to TRBJ2-2, with TRBD2 identical over 12 bases. The V gene end was trimmed by 7 bases and the J gene end by 5 bases; junction bases not matched to a gene: 8. Germline values: CDR1 GTSNPN, CDR2 SVGIG (reference sequence). This CDR3 has 15 residues. The CDR3: CASLAGGAQTGELFF. CDR3 sequence (DNA): TGTGCCTCTCTAGCGGGAGGGGCCCAAACCGGGGAGCTGTTTTTT.